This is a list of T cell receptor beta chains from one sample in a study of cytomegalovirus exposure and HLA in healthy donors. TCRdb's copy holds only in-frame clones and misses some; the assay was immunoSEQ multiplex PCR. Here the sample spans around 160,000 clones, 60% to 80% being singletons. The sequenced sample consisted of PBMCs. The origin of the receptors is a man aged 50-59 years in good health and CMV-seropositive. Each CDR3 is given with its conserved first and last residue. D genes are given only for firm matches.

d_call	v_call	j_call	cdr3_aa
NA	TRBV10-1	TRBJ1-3	CASSEGGAGNTIYF
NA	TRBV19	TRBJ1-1	CASSISLEVNTEAFF
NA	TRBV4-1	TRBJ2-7	CASSPGQSSYEQYF
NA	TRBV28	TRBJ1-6	CASSLGVSYNSPLHF
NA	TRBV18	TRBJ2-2	CASSPGFSNTGELFF
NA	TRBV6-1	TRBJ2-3	CASALETDTQYF
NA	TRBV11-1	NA	CASNPLGPYEQYF
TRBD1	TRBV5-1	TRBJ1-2	CASSLDLGTGNYGYTF
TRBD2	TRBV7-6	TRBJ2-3	CASSRTSVHTQYF
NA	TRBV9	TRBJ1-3	CASSALVYPGLGNTIYF
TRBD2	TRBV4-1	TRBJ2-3	CASTRLAGGDTQYF
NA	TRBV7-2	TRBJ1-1	CASSFGMMNTEAFF
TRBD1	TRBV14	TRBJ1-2	CASSQDPTGNYGYTF
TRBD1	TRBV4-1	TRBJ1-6	CASSHANRDRGRSPLHF
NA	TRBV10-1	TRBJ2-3	CASSAGPTQYF
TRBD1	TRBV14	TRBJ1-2	CASSYDRDGYTF
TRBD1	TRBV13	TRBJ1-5	CASSLQPGQSQHF
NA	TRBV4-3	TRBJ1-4	CASSPRTVEKLFF